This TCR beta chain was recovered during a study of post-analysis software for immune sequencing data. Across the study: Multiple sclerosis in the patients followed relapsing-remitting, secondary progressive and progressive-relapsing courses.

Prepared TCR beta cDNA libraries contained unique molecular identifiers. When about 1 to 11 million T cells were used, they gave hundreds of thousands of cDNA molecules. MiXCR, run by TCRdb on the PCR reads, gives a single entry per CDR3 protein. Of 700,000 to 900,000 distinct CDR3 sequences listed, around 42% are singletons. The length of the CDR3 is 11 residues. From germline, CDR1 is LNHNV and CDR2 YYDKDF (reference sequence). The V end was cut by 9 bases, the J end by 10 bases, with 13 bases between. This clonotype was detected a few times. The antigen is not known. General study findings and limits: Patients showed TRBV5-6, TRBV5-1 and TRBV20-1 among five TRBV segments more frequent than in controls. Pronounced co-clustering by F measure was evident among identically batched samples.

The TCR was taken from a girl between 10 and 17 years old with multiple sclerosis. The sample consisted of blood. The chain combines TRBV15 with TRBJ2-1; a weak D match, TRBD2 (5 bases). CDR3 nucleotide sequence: TGTGCCACTTCAGCGGACGGGGAGCAGTTCTTC. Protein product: CATSADGEQFF.